These 29 T cell receptor beta chains were sequenced from one sample in a study of control samples from healthy donors and cancer patients. Data came from immunoSEQ multiplex PCR; TCRdb stores just in-frame clones and leaves some out. Among approximately 72,000 clones listed, approximately 89% were seen once. Material for sequencing was blood. All receptors derive from a man between 45 and 60 years old in good health.

V is TRBV5-1 and J is TRBJ2-2; D perhaps matches TRBD1 (6 bases). The germline V gene has CDR1 SGHRS and CDR2 YFSETQ. Between the trimmed V and J ends, which lost 0 bases and 5 bases, there was a span of 20 bases. The CDR3 is made up of 18 amino acids. The DNA of the CDR3 is TGCGCCAGCAGCTTGGGACAGGCAACCGGCAGGTGGACCGGGGAGCTGTTTTTT. It specifies CASSLGQATGRWTGELFF.

This sequence joins TRBV3-1 (or the pseudogene TRBV3-2) and TRBJ2-1; possible D gene TRBD2, 6 bases. CDR1 LGHDT and CDR2 YNNKEL come from the germline V gene (reference sequence). V lost 3 bases, J lost 6 bases, and 12 bases lay in between. This CDR3 is built from 14 residues. The CDR3 nucleotides are TGTGCCAGCAGCCAGCGACTAGTAACCAATGAGCAGTTCTTC. Translating it yields CASSQRLVTNEQFF.

Only a few counts were recorded for this clone. The chain couples TRBV2 to TRBJ1-5; a weak D match, TRBD1 (5 bases). The germline gives CDR1 SNHLY, CDR2 FYNNEI. V lost 3 bases, J lost 4 bases, and 16 bases lay in between. The CDR3 contains 16 residues. The CDR3 sequence: CASSDFSRDWNQPQHF. CDR3 DNA: TGTGCCAGCAGTGATTTCTCCAGGGACTGGAATCAGCCCCAGCATTTT.

The chain is built from TRBV19 and TRBJ2-3, with 8 bases lining up with TRBD2. Unmatched junction bases numbered 8, after V lost 6 bases and J lost 3 bases. This CDR3 has 15 amino acids. Germline CDR1 LNHDA, CDR2 SQIVND (reference sequence). This chain's CDR3 is CASSDRGGWTDTQYF. CDR3 DNA sequence: TGTGCCAGTAGCGATCGGGGGGGCTGGACAGATACGCAGTATTTT.

CDR3 sequence: CAISESMESLNSPLHF. Here the CDR3 DNA reads TGTGCCATCAGTGAGTCGATGGAGTCCCTTAATTCACCCCTCCACTTT. The chain is built from TRBV10-3 and TRBJ1-6; no firm D call. Germline V lookup: CDR1 ENHRY, CDR2 SYGVKD. The CDR3 is 16 residues long. Trimming stripped 0 bases from V and 6 bases from J, with 12 bases between.

The CDR3: CASSSVLGGLYGYTF. The CDR3 nucleotides read TGTGCCAGCAGCTCCGTCCTGGGGGGCCTCTATGGCTACACCTTC. The V gene is TRBV7-9, the J gene TRBJ1-2, with D possibly TRBD1 on 6 matching bases. There are 15 residues in the CDR3. Trimming cost V 4 bases and J 4 bases, with 16 bases left between them. CDR1 and CDR2 (germline): SEHNR, FQNEAQ (reference sequence).

This clone was found a few times. The chain is built from TRBV4-1 and TRBJ1-6; perhaps TRBD1 as D (5 bases). Germline CDR1 MGHRA, CDR2 YSYEKL. V lost 1 base and J lost 9, with 13 bases in between. This CDR3 has 15 amino acids. Here the CDR3 reads CASSQAPGRSSPLHF. CDR3 in DNA: TGCGCCAGCAGCCAAGCCCCAGGGAGGAGTTCACCCCTCCACTTT.

This sequence joins TRBV3-1 (or the pseudogene TRBV3-2) and TRBJ2-4; TRBD1 matches 8 bases. This CDR3 has 14 residues. CDR1 is LGHDT, CDR2 YNNKEL, per germline (reference sequence). The junction had 4 bases not matched to a gene; V was cut back by 1 base and J by 8 bases. The CDR3 nucleotides are TGTGCCAGCAGCCAAGTGGGACAGGTGGACATTCAGTACTTC. Protein: CASSQVGQVDIQYF.

J is TRBJ2-3 and V is TRBV5-6; D uncertain. The CDR3 has 15 residues. Trimming removed 3 bases at V and 1 base at J, with 12 bases between. Germline CDR1 and CDR2: SGHDT and YYEEEE. The DNA for the CDR3 is TGTGCCAGCAGCTCGGGTCGCTCGGGCACAGATACGCAGTATTTT. The encoded protein is CASSSGRSGTDTQYF.

Comment on this clone: Other nucleotide sequences in the sample specify the same CDR3. V usage is TRBV9 and J usage is TRBJ2-1, with D perhaps matching TRBD1 (6 bases). The CDR3 length is 15 residues. Germline CDR1 SGDLS, CDR2 YYNGEE. The V end was cut by 0 bases, the J end by 2 bases, with 9 bases between. CDR3 residues: CASSVGRGPYNEQFF. Here the CDR3 DNA reads TGTGCCAGCAGCGTAGGCAGGGGCCCCTACAATGAGCAGTTCTTC.

This clone was counted a single time. The V call is TRBV11-2, the J call TRBJ2-1; 11 positions agree with TRBD2. Per the germline V gene, CDR1 is SGHAT and CDR2 is FQNNGV. The V and J ends lost 3 bases and 4 bases, in that order; junction bases with no gene match: 2. This CDR3 comprises 15 residues. The CDR3 loop reads CASSLGLAEYNEQFF. CDR3 DNA: TGTGCCAGCAGCTTGGGACTAGCGGAATACAATGAGCAGTTCTTC.

This clone was recorded only once. V gene TRBV9 combines with J gene TRBJ2-3; D is uncertain. Germline-derived CDR1 and CDR2 are SGDLS and YYNGEE. V lost 0 bases to trimming and J lost 6 bases, with 5 bases between them. The CDR3 sequence is 12 residues long. CDR3 bases: TGTGCCAGCAGCGTAGAACGGGATACGCAGTATTTT. Translation gives CASSVERDTQYF.

The table lists this clone with a count of one. V usage is TRBV5-8 and J usage is TRBJ1-1, with D possibly TRBD1 on 6 matching bases. Germline values: CDR1 SGHTS, CDR2 YDEGEE. V lost 2 bases, J lost 5 bases, and 16 bases lay in between. CDR3 length equals 15 residues. Written as DNA, the CDR3 is TGTGCCAGCAGCTTCCCGGGGGTAGGGGGAACTGAAGCTTTCTTT. Translation: CASSFPGVGGTEAFF.

This CDR3 is CATSDSGAGTSRTDTQYF. The CDR3 DNA is TGTGCCACCAGTGATTCGGGAGCCGGGACTTCCCGCACAGATACGCAGTATTTT. The chain combines TRBV24-1 with TRBJ2-3; the D gene is possibly TRBD2 (6 bases). This CDR3 comprises 18 residues. Germline lookup yields CDR1 KGHDR and CDR2 SFDVKD. V was trimmed by 2 bases and J by 1 base, leaving 18 bases between them.

V gene TRBV5-6 combines with J gene TRBJ2-7; 9 bases agree with TRBD1. V lost 6 bases and J lost 6; bases outside the gene matches: 10. Looked up from germline, CDR1 is SGHDT and CDR2 is YYEEEE. The CDR3 is 14 amino acids. The CDR3 here is CASTAGTGTGEQYF. CDR3 DNA sequence: TGTGCCAGCACCGCCGGGACAGGGACTGGCGAGCAGTACTTC.

The chain links TRBV6-5 to TRBJ1-1; no firm D call. Trimming took 2 bases from V and 1 from J, leaving 2 bases between them. CDR1 and CDR2 from the germline V gene are MNHEY and SVGAGI. The CDR3 is 12 amino acids. The CDR3 here is CASSYANTEAFF. CDR3 bases: TGTGCCAGCAGTTACGCGAACACTGAAGCTTTCTTT.

Regarding this clone: At one of its ends the junction is not consistent with the germline gene, which may arise from a read error. CDR3 protein: CASSFGMSPSQETQYF. In nucleotides, the CDR3 is TGTGCCAGCAGTTTCGGCATGTCACCATCCCAAGAGACTCAGTACTTC. The V call is TRBV6-5, the J call TRBJ2-5; D is unclear. The germline V gene encodes CDR1 MNHEY and CDR2 SVGAGI. This CDR3 contains 16 residues.

This clone was recorded a few times. The genes are TRBV6-1 and TRBJ2-5; the match to TRBD2 covers 8 bases. CDR1 and CDR2 (germline): MNHNS, SASEGT. The CDR3 contains 15 residues. V gave up 2 bases and J gave up 2 bases; unmatched junction bases: 4. The CDR3 bases are TGTGCCAGCAGTGAAATTAGCGGGGATCAAGAGACCCAGTACTTC. Translating it yields CASSEISGDQETQYF.

V gene TRBV7-3 combines with J gene TRBJ2-1; D is perhaps TRBD1 (5 bases). The V and J ends lost 2 bases and 4 bases respectively, with 12 bases between them. There are 15 residues in the CDR3. The germline V gene encodes CDR1 SGHTA and CDR2 FQGTGA. CDR3 amino acids: CASSLFSGPYNEQFF. CDR3 nucleotides: TGTGCCAGCAGCTTATTTTCAGGGCCTTACAATGAGCAGTTCTTC.

This chain links TRBV6-1 with TRBJ1-1; D is unresolved. V was trimmed by 3 bases and J by 7 bases, leaving 12 bases between them. CDR1 MNHNS and CDR2 SASEGT come from the germline V gene. The CDR3 is 13 residues long. The CDR3 region has the DNA TGTGCCAGCAGTGACGGGCAGTTCATTGAAGCTTTCTTT. Encoded protein: CASSDGQFIEAFF.

The chain links TRBV18 to TRBJ1-5; the match to TRBD1 covers 7 bases. Germline V gives CDR1 KGHSH, CDR2 LQKENI. V dropped 3 bases and J dropped 6; count of bases not matched to a gene: 5. The CDR3 is 14 residues long. CDR3 sequence: CASSPYRGRQPQHF. In DNA, the CDR3 is TGTGCCAGCTCACCCTACAGGGGACGTCAGCCCCAGCATTTT.

The chain combines TRBV9 with TRBJ1-5; 7 bases map to TRBD1. Germline loops: CDR1 SGDLS, CDR2 YYNGEE. This CDR3 region has 14 residues. V trimming: 3 bases; J trimming: 2 bases; junction bases outside the gene matches: 2. CDR3 in DNA: TGTGCCAGCAGCGCGCAGGGGGGCAATCAGCCCCAGCATTTT. Translation gives CASSAQGGNQPQHF.

The chain employs TRBV7-3 and TRBJ2-2; no definite D call. Germline CDR1 is SGHTA and CDR2 is FQGTGA. V shed 5 bases and J shed 0 bases, with 16 bases lying between them. This CDR3 comprises 17 residues. CDR3 nucleotides: TGTGCCAGCAGCCTCGGGCCCTCTCTTTCGAACACCGGGGAGCTGTTTTTT. It codes for CASSLGPSLSNTGELFF.

The V call is TRBV2, the J call TRBJ1-4; weak D call: TRBD1 (6 bases). Deletions cut 7 bases from V and 8 bases from J, with 14 bases between. Looked up from germline, CDR1 is SNHLY and CDR2 is FYNNEI. The length of the CDR3 is 13 residues. In DNA form, the CDR3 reads TGTGCCAGCAAGCGATGGGGGGCCGAAAAACTGTTTTTT. Translation gives CASKRWGAEKLFF.

V usage is TRBV15 and J usage is TRBJ1-2, with TRBD1 matching 8 bases. In germline, CDR1 is LNHNV, CDR2 YYDKDF (reference sequence). V lost 5 bases, J lost 3 bases, and 8 bases stayed unmatched. The CDR3 spans 15 residues. The CDR3 loop reads CATSSTDRGDYGYTF. The CDR3 DNA follows: TGTGCCACCAGCTCTACCGACAGGGGAGACTATGGCTACACCTTC.

The chain employs TRBV5-1 and TRBJ2-1; 12 positions match TRBD2. CDR1 SGHRS and CDR2 YFSETQ come from the germline V gene. J gave up 2 bases and V 1 base, and 10 bases lay outside the gene matches. The CDR3 runs 19 residues. CDR3 coding DNA: TGCGCCAGCAGCTTGCCGGCGTTGACTAGCGGGGGTACCTACAATGAGCAGTTCTTC. Its translation: CASSLPALTSGGTYNEQFF.

The CDR3 DNA is TGTGCCAGCAAGGGGGGTGGGAAAGAGACCCAGTACTTC. Translation: CASKGGGKETQYF. The rearrangement joins TRBV6-5 to TRBJ2-5; the D gene could be TRBD1 or TRBD2 (6 bases each). The CDR3 extends over 13 amino acids. Germline CDR1 is MNHEY and CDR2 is SVGAGI. V dropped 7 bases and J dropped 3 bases, with 12 bases sitting between them.

The chain is built from TRBV5-1 and TRBJ1-3; D perhaps matches TRBD1 (5 bases). Trimming cost V 2 bases and J 0 bases, with 9 bases left between them. Germline V gene sequence: CDR1 SGHRS, CDR2 YFSETQ. The CDR3 runs 15 residues. In DNA form, the CDR3 reads TGCGCCAGCAGCTTCGCAGGGCTCTCTGGAAACACCATATATTTT. Amino acids: CASSFAGLSGNTIYF.

This clone was recorded only once. The chain joins TRBV11-2 to TRBJ1-2; a weak D match, TRBD1 (5 bases). Germline loops: CDR1 SGHAT, CDR2 FQNNGV. The CDR3 runs to 15 residues. V shed 0 bases and J shed 8 bases, with 16 bases lying between them. CDR3 nucleotide sequence: TGTGCCAGCAGCTTAGATGGCGGGGACTTTAGGGGCTACACCTTC. Amino acid sequence: CASSLDGGDFRGYTF.